The rows below give T cell receptor beta chains drawn from one sample of a study of siplizumab effects on memory and regulatory T cells. Here immunoSEQ multiplex PCR was the method, and the copy in TCRdb shows in-frame clones only, minus some. The sample has more than 50,000 clones, over 85% seen once; the top ten hold approximately 38%. The specimen sequenced was CD8+ T cells sorted from blood. The receptors stem from a human donor in good health. Each CDR3 is given with its conserved first and last residue. The D gene is left open where the match is weak. Not every row has a clone size; where given, it reads once, few, many or a size class.

abundance: -; j_gene: TRBJ2-1; d_gene: -; v_gene: TRBV6-6; CDR3aa: CASRDPGTNFEQFF
abundance: -; j_gene: TRBJ1-1; d_gene: -; v_gene: TRBV9; CDR3aa: CASSVGGVMNTEAFF
abundance: -; j_gene: TRBJ2-1; d_gene: TRBD1; v_gene: TRBV7-6; CDR3aa: CASSLVRDSNNEQFF
abundance: -; j_gene: TRBJ2-7; d_gene: TRBD2; v_gene: TRBV7-6; CDR3aa: CASSPRLAGSYEQYF
abundance: -; j_gene: TRBJ2-7; d_gene: -; v_gene: TRBV21-1; CDR3aa: CATSSRGLDYEQYF
abundance: -; j_gene: TRBJ2-7; d_gene: TRBD2; v_gene: TRBV19; CDR3aa: CASSMGRASGGYEQYF
abundance: -; j_gene: TRBJ2-3; d_gene: -; v_gene: TRBV7-6; CDR3aa: CASSLAGAGDTQYF
abundance: -; j_gene: TRBJ2-5; d_gene: -; v_gene: TRBV28; CDR3aa: CASSLTGLAGQYF
abundance: -; j_gene: TRBJ2-2; d_gene: TRBD2; v_gene: TRBV29-1; CDR3aa: CSVFSGDRVGTSGIPGELFF
abundance: -; j_gene: TRBJ1-2; d_gene: TRBD1; v_gene: TRBV5-4; CDR3aa: CASSSPTSGQNYGYTF
abundance: -; j_gene: TRBJ2-3; d_gene: TRBD1; v_gene: TRBV9; CDR3aa: CASSPAGTGADTQYF
abundance: -; j_gene: TRBJ2-7; d_gene: TRBD1; v_gene: TRBV28; CDR3aa: CASRPRQGSYEQYF
abundance: medium-sized; j_gene: TRBJ2-3; d_gene: TRBD2; v_gene: TRBV27; CDR3aa: CASSSRLAGGTDTQYF
abundance: -; j_gene: TRBJ2-7; d_gene: TRBD1; v_gene: TRBV9; CDR3aa: CASSVTGTGDEQYF
abundance: -; j_gene: TRBJ2-7; d_gene: TRBD1; v_gene: TRBV19; CDR3aa: CASRPGQGYGEQYF
abundance: -; j_gene: TRBJ2-1; d_gene: TRBD2; v_gene: TRBV27; CDR3aa: CASSLPSSGSYNEQFF
abundance: -; j_gene: TRBJ1-1; d_gene: -; v_gene: TRBV19; CDR3aa: CASSVGRLNTEAFF